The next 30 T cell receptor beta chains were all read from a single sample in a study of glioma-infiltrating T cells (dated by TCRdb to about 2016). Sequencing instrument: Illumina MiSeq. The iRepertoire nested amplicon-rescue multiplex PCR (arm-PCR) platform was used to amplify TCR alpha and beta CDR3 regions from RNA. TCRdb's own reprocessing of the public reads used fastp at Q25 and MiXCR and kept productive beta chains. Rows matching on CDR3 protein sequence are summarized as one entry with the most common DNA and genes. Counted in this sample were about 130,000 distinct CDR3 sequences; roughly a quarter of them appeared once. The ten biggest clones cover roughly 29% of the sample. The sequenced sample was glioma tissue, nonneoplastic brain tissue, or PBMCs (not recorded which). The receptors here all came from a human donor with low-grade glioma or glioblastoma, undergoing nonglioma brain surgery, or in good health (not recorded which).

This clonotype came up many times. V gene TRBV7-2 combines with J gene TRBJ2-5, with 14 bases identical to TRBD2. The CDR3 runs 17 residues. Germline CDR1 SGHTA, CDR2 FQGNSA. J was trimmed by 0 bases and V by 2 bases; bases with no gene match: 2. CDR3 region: CASSLRLAGGDQETQYF. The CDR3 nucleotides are TGTGCCAGCAGCTTAAGACTAGCGGGGGGGGACCAAGAGACCCAGTACTTC. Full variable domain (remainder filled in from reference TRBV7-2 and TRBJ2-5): GAGVSQSPSNKVTEKGKDVELRCDPISGHTALYWYRQSLGQGLEFLIYFQGNSAPDKSGLPSDRFSAERTGGSVSTLTIQRTQQEDSAVYLCASSLRLAGGDQETQYFGPGTRLLVL.

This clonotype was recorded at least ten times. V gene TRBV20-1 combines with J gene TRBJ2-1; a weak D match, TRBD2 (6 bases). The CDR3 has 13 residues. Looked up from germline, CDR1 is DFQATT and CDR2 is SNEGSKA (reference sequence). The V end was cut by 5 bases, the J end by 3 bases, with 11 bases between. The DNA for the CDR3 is TGCAGTGCTCCGGGGGTTTTCTACAATGAGCAGTTCTTC. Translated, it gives CSAPGVFYNEQFF.

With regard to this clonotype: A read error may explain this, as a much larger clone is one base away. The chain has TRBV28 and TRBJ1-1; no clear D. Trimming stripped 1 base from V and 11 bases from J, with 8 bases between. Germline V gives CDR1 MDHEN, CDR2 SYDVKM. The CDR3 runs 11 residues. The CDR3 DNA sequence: TGTGCCAGCAGTTTATCAAAGGGCGCTTTCTTT. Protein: CASSLSKGAFF.

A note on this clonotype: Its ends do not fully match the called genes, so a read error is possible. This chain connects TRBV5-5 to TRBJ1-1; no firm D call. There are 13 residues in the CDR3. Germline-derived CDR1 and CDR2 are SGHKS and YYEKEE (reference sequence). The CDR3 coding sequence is TGTGACAGCAGCTTGGCTGCGTCCACTGAAGCTTTCTTT. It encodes CDSSLAASTEAFF.

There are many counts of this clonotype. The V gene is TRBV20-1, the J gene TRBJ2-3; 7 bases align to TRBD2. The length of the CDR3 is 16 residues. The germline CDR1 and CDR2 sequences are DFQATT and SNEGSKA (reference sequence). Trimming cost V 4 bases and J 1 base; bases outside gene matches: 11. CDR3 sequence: CSATRTSKGGTDTQYF. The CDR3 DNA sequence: TGCAGTGCTACAAGGACTAGTAAGGGTGGCACAGATACGCAGTATTTT.

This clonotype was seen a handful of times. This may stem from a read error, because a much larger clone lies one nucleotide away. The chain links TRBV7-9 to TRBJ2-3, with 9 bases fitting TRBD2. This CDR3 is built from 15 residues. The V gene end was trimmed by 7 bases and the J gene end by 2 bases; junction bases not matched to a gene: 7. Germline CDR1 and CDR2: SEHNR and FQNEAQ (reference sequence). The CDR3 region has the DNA TGTGCCAGCATACGACCGGGACTAGCCACAGATACGCAGTATTTT. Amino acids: CASIRPGLATDTQYF.

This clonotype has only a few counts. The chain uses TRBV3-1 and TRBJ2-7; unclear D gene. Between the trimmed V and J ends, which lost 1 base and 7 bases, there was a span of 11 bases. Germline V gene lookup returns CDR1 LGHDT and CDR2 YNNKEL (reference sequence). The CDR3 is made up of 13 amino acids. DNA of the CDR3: TGTGCCAGCAGCCAAGTCTGGGGTGGGGAGCAGTACGTC. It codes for CASSQVWGGEQYV.

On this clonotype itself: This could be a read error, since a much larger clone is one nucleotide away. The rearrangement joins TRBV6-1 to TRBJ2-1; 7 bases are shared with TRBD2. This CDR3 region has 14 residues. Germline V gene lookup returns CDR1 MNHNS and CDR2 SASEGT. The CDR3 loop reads CASSSSGGNNVQFF. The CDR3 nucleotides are TGTGCCAGCAGCTCATCCGGGGGGAACAATGTGCAGTTCTTC.

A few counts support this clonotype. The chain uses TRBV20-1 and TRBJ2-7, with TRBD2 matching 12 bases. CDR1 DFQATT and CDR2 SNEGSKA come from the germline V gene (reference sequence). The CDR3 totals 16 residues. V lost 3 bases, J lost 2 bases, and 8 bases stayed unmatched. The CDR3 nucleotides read TGCAGTGCTAGGCTAGCGGGGGGGCTAAGCCCCTACGAGCAGTACGTC. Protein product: CSARLAGGLSPYEQYV.

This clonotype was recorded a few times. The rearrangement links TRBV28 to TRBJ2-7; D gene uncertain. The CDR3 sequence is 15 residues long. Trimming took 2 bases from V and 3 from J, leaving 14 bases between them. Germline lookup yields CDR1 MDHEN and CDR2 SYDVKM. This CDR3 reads CASSLGQMNDYEQYV. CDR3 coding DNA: TGTGCCAGCAGTTTAGGGCAGATGAACGACTACGAGCAGTACGTC.

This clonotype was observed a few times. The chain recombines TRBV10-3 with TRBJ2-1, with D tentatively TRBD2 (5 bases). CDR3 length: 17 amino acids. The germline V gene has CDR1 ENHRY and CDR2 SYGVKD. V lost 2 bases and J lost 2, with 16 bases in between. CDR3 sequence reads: CAISEPGRGFAYNEQFF. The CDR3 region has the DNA TGTGCCATCAGTGAGCCTGGCCGGGGTTTTGCCTACAATGAGCAGTTCTTC.

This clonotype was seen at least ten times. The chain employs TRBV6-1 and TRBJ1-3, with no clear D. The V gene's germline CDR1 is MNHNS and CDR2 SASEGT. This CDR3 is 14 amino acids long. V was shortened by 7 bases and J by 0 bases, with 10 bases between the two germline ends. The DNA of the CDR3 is TGTGCCAGCACCATACCGAGCTCTGGAAACACCATATATTTT. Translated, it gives CASTIPSSGNTIYF.

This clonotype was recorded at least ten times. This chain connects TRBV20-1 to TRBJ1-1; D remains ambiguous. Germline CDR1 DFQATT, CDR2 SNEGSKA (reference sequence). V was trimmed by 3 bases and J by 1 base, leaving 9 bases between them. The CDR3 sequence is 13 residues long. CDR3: CSASKWKNTEAFF. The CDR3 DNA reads TGCAGTGCTAGTAAATGGAAGAACACTGAAGCTTTCTTT.

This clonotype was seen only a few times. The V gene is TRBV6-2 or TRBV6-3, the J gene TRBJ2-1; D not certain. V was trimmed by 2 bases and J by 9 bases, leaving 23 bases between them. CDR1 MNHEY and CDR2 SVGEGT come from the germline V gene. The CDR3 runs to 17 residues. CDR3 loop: CASSYIRPGTSWGEQFF. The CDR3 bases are TGTGCCAGCAGTTACATCCGGCCAGGAACCTCCTGGGGTGAGCAGTTCTTC.

The CDR3 DNA follows: TGTGCCAGCAGCCGGCGGGGTGGCTACACCTTC. Translation: CASSRRGGYTF. V usage is TRBV3-1 and J usage is TRBJ1-2; D is uncertain. CDR1 is LGHDT and CDR2 is YNNKEL in the germline V gene (reference sequence). Trimming removed 4 bases at V and 7 bases at J, with 7 bases between. The CDR3 is 11 residues long.

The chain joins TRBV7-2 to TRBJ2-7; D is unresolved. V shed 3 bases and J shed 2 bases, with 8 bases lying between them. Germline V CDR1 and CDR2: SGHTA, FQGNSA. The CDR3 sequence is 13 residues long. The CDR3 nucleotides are TGTGCCAGCAGCTTCGGTCCCGCCTACGAGCAGTACGTC. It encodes CASSFGPAYEQYV.

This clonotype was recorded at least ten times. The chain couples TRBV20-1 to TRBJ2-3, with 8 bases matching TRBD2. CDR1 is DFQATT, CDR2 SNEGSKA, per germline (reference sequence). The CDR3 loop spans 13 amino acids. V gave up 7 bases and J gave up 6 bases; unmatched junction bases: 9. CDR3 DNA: TGCAGTGTACGGGGGGGGTTCGTGGATACGCAGTATTTT. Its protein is CSVRGGFVDTQYF.

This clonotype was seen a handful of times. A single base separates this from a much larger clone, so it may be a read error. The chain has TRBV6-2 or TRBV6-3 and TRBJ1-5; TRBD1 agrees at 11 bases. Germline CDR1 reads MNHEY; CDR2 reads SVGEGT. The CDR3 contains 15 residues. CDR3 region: CASSTRDRGIQPKHF. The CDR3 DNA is TGTGCCAGCAGTACGCGGGACAGGGGGATTCAGCCCAAGCATTTT.

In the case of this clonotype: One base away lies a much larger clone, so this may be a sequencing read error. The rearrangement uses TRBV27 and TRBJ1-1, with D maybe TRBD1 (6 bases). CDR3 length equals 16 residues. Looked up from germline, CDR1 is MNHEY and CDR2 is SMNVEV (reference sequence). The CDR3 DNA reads TGTGCCAGCCGACCGTCACGTCAAATCAGGGACACTGAAGCTTTATTT. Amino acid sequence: CASRPSRQIRDTEALF.

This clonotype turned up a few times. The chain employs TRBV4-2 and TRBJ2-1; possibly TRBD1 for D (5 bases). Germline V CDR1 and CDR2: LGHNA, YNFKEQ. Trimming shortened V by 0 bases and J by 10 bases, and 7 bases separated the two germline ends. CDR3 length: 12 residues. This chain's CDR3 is CASSQDRTEQFF. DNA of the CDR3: TGTGCCAGCAGCCAAGATCGGACAGAGCAGTTCTTC.

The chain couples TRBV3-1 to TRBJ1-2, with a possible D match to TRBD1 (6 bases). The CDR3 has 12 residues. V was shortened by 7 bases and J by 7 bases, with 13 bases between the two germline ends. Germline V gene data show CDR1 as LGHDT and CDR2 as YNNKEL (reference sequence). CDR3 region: CASNLRGTGYTF. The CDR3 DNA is TGTGCCAGCAATCTAAGGGGGACTGGCTACACCTTC.

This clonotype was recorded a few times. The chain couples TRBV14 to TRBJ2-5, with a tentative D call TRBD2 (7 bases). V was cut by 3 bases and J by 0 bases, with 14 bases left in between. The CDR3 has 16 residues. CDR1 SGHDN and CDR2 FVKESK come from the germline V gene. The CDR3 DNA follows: TGTGCCAGCAGCCAGTGGGCGGGGGCTAACCAAGAGACCCAGTACTTC. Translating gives CASSQWAGANQETQYF.

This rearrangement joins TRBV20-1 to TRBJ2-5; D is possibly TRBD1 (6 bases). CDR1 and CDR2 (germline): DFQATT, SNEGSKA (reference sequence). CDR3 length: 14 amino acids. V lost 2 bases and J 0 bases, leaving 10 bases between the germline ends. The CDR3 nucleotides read TGCAGTGCTAGAAGGACAGCATACCAAGAGACCCAGTACTTC. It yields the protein CSARRTAYQETQYF.

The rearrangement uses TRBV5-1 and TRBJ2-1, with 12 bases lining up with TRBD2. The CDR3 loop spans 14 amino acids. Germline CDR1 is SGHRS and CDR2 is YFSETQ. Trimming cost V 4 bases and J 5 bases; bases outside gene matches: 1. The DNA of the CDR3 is TGCGCCAGCAGCCGGACTAGCGGGGACAATGAGCAGTTCTTC. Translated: CASSRTSGDNEQFF. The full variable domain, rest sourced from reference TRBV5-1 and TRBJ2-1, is KAGVTQTPRYLIKTRGQQVTLSCSPISGHRSVSWYQQTPGQGLQFLFEYFSETQRNKGNFPGRFSGRQFSNSRSEMNVSTLELGDSALYLCASSRTSGDNEQFFGPGTRLTVL.

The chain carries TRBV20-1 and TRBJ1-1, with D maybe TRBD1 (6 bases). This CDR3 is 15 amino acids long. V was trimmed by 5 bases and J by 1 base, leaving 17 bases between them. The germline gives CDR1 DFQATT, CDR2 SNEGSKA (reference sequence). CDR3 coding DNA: TGCAGTGCTCTAGCTTTCGGGGGGCAGAACACTGAAGCTTTCTTT. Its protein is CSALAFGGQNTEAFF.

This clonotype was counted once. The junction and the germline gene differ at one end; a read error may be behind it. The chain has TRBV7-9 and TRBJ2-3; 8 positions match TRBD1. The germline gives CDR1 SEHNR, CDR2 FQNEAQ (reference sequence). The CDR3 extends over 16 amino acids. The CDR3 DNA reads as TGTGCCAGAAGCTTAGAACCGGGACAGGTCACAGATACGCAGTATTTT. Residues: CARSLEPGQVTDTQYF.

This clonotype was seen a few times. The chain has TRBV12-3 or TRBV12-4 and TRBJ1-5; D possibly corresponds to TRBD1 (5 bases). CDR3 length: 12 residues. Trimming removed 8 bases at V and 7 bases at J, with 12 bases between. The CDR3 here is CASAGRGQPQHF. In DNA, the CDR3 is TGTGCCAGCGCCGGGAGGGGACAGCCCCAGCATTTT.

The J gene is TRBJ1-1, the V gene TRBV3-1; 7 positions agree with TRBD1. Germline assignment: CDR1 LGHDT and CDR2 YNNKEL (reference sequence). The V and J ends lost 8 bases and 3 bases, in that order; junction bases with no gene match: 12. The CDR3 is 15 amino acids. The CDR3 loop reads CASLDISGGHTEAFF. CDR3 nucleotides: TGTGCCAGCCTGGATATTTCAGGGGGGCACACTGAAGCTTTCTTT.

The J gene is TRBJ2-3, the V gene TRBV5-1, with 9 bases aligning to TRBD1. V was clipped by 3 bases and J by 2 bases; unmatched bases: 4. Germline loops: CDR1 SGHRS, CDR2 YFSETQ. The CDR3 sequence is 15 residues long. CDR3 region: CASSSRTGDTDTQYF. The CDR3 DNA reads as TGCGCCAGCAGCTCGAGGACAGGGGACACAGATACGCAGTATTTT.

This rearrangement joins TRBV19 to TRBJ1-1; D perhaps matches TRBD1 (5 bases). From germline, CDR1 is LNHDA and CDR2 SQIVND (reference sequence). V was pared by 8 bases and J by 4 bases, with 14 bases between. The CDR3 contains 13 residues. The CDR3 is CASGRGRTTEAFF. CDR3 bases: TGTGCCAGTGGGCGGGGGAGGACCACTGAAGCTTTCTTT. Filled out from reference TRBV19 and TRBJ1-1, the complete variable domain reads DGGITQSPKYLFRKEGQNVTLSCEQNLNHDAMYWYRQDPGQGLRLIYYSQIVNDFQKGDIAEGYSVSREKKESFPLTVTSAQKNPTAFYLCASGRGRTTEAFFGQGTRLTVV.